These T cell receptor beta chains were read from a single sample in a study of blood T cell repertoires in COVID-19. Generated by immunoSEQ multiplex PCR, the TCRdb table keeps only in-frame clones and is missing some. The top ten clones hold approximately 1.5% of a sample with 400,000 to 500,000 clones, about 88% of them seen once. The sample comprised PBMCs or T cells enriched from blood (not recorded which). The receptor source for this set is a woman aged 18-29 years who had been exposed to COVID-19. Both conserved end residues are part of each CDR3.

v_gene	j_gene	CDR3aa
TRBV4-3	TRBJ2-7	CASSQAQYSYEQYF
TRBV19	TRBJ1-4	CASKDRGWTNEKLFF
TRBV19	TRBJ2-2	CASTLGLAETGELFF
TRBV28	TRBJ1-3	CALQGPSAVGNTIYF
TRBV20-1	TRBJ1-2	CSAASGNGYTF
TRBV21-1	TRBJ2-3	CASSNSNRCYSTDTQYF
TRBV7-2	TRBJ2-7	CASSFGTGATYEQYF
TRBV6-5	TRBJ1-2	CASSYSRGGSYGYTF
TRBV27	TRBJ2-2	CASGQTGELFF
TRBV28	TRBJ1-2	CASRALDRGQGYTF
TRBV7-2	TRBJ2-1	CASRDLRTTPNEQFF
TRBV27	TRBJ1-1	CATPEGDKGGDTEAFF
TRBV3-1/TRBV3-2	TRBJ2-1	CASSQDLVRNEQFF
TRBV18	TRBJ2-1	CASSPRTSGDEQFF
TRBV10-3	TRBJ2-3	CAISERTGGRTDTQYF
TRBV25-1	TRBJ2-5	CASSVEGRETQYF